This TCR beta chain was sequenced in a study of T cell clonotyping in hematopoietic cell transplantation. This CDR3 contains 16 residues. Germline CDR1 reads LGHNA; CDR2 reads YSLEER. V was cut by 1 base and J by 12 bases, with 22 bases left in between. Assay used: immunoSEQ multiplex PCR; TCRdb lists only in-frame clones, some missing. The sample consists of roughly 20,000 clones, under 90% of them appearing once. The study, taken as a whole, reports: Pathologically expanded recipient clonotypes increased progressively from day 30 to day 180 as diversity fell. CD4 and CD8 repertoire contributions could not be separated without sorting.

Time point noted: recipient sample about 28 days before transplant, after cytoreduction. Recipient blood drawn about 28 days pretransplant and days 30, 100, 180 after. Comments on this clone: Its target is unknown.

Material: peripheral blood mononuclear cells, obtained before stem cell transplant. The receptor was isolated from a man aged 18 to 29 with biphenotypic leukemia. Some clones in this sample may be carry-over from other donors' samples. The chain joins TRBV4-3 to TRBJ2-1; D is ambiguous. CDR3 amino acids: CASSQGGSAGQDWQFF. The CDR3 coding sequence is TGCGCCAGCAGCCAAGGGGGTTCGGCCGGGCAGGATTGGCAGTTCTTC.